One and the same sample provided the 17 T cell receptor beta chains below, sequenced in a study of cytomegalovirus exposure and HLA in healthy donors. Produced via immunoSEQ multiplex PCR; TCRdb's table is partial and in-frame only. The data contain hundreds of thousands of clones, around four fifths of them seen just once; the ten biggest clones take up roughly 5.4%. Sequenced: PBMCs. All receptors derive from a woman younger than 30 in good health and CMV-seronegative.

This chain links TRBV2 with TRBJ2-2, with 10 nucleotides matching TRBD2. Trimming cost V 2 bases and J 3 bases; bases outside gene matches: 9. The CDR3 consists of 18 residues. Looked up from germline, CDR1 is SNHLY and CDR2 is FYNNEI. CDR3 sequence reads: CASSELYLSGRDTGELFF. CDR3 nucleotide sequence: TGTGCCAGCAGTGAATTATATTTAAGCGGGAGGGACACCGGGGAGCTGTTTTTT.

J is TRBJ2-4 and V is TRBV28; tentative D call: TRBD2 (5 bases). The germline V gene encodes CDR1 MDHEN and CDR2 SYDVKM. With 6 bases removed from V and 0 bases from J, the gap between germline ends came to 21 bases. CDR3 length: 18 residues. Here the CDR3 reads CASSFPTSEGLAKNIQYF. DNA for the CDR3: TGTGCCAGCAGCTTCCCTACCTCAGAGGGATTAGCCAAAAACATTCAGTACTTC.

This clone was seen only once. The chain combines TRBV5-4 with TRBJ2-7; 11 bases map to TRBD1. V trimming: 4 bases; J trimming: 3 bases; junction bases outside the gene matches: 3. CDR1 SGHNT and CDR2 YYREEE come from the germline V gene (reference sequence). The CDR3 has 14 residues. The CDR3 is CASSAGTGGYEQYF. The CDR3 region has the DNA TGTGCCAGCAGCGCCGGGACAGGGGGCTACGAGCAGTACTTC.

This clone was found a few times. V is TRBV6-5 and J is TRBJ2-7, with D perhaps given as TRBD1 or TRBD2 (5 bases each). The germline gives CDR1 MNHEY, CDR2 SVGAGI. V shed 5 bases and J shed 8 bases, with 16 bases lying between them. CDR3 length: 13 residues. CDR3 DNA: TGTGCCAGCAGTCGACGGGACGCCCAAAAGCAGTACTTC. Translating it yields CASSRRDAQKQYF.

The rearrangement joins TRBV5-1 to TRBJ1-1; TRBD1 agrees at 8 bases. The CDR3 is 15 residues long. V dropped 4 bases and J dropped 4; count of bases not matched to a gene: 9. The V gene's germline CDR1 is SGHRS and CDR2 YFSETQ. This chain's CDR3 is CASSGYRGNGTEAFF. CDR3 coding DNA: TGCGCCAGCAGCGGCTACAGGGGGAACGGCACTGAAGCTTTCTTT.

The chain carries TRBV5-1 and TRBJ1-4; the D gene is possibly TRBD1 (5 bases). Per germline, CDR1 SGHRS and CDR2 YFSETQ. The CDR3 is made up of 13 amino acids. The V end lost 0 bases, the J end lost 8 bases, and 8 bases lay between the germline ends. CDR3 residues: CASSLEGDEKLFF. CDR3 nucleotides: TGCGCCAGCAGCTTGGAAGGGGACGAAAAACTGTTTTTT.

The chain uses TRBV2 and TRBJ2-5; D ambiguous. In germline, CDR1 is SNHLY, CDR2 FYNNEI. Trimming shortened V by 4 bases and J by 5 bases, and 11 bases separated the two germline ends. The CDR3 totals 13 residues. CDR3 sequence reads: CASSVYSRETQYF. The CDR3 nucleotides are TGTGCCAGCAGTGTTTACAGCCGGGAGACCCAGTACTTC.

The gene calls are TRBV2 and TRBJ1-2; TRBD1 agrees at 10 bases. CDR1 is SNHLY and CDR2 is FYNNEI in the germline V gene. This CDR3 is built from 14 residues. V lost 5 bases and J lost 6; bases outside the gene matches: 6. The CDR3 reads CASSPTTGGNGYTF. DNA for the CDR3: TGTGCCAGCAGTCCCACGACAGGGGGCAATGGCTACACCTTC.

This clone showed up just a few times. The V gene is TRBV28, the J gene TRBJ2-7, with 12 bases fitting TRBD1. Trimming at V came to 5 bases and at J to 5 bases, leaving 13 bases not matched to a gene. Germline V gene data show CDR1 as MDHEN and CDR2 as SYDVKM. The CDR3 runs 17 residues. This CDR3 reads CASSLLIGTGGVDEQYF. CDR3 coding DNA: TGTGCCAGCAGTCTGTTAATTGGGACAGGGGGCGTCGACGAGCAGTACTTC.

The CDR3 reads CAWSRDRISMNTEAFF. CDR3 nucleotides: TGTGCCTGGAGTAGGGACAGGATCAGCATGAACACTGAAGCTTTCTTT. The chain couples TRBV30 to TRBJ1-1; the match to TRBD1 covers 8 bases. This CDR3 is 16 amino acids long. With V trimmed by 2 bases and J by 0 bases, 8 bases remained unmatched. Germline loops: CDR1 GTSNPN, CDR2 SVGIG (reference sequence).

CDR3 sequence: CASSSGLGNEKLFF. The CDR3 DNA is TGTGCCAGCAGCTCCGGACTGGGGAATGAAAAACTGTTTTTT. The rearrangement uses TRBV13 and TRBJ1-4, with no clear D. Germline CDR1 is PRHDT and CDR2 is FYEKMQ (reference sequence). The length of the CDR3 is 14 residues. Trimming removed 4 bases at V and 5 bases at J, with 11 bases between.

J is TRBJ1-2 and V is TRBV6-1; 7 bases are shared with TRBD1. The germline V gene encodes CDR1 MNHNS and CDR2 SASEGT. This CDR3 is 14 amino acids long. Trimming cost V 7 bases and J 2 bases; bases outside gene matches: 7. CDR3 nucleotides: TGTGCCAGCACCCGGGACAGAAAGAACTATGGCTACACCTTC. This codes for CASTRDRKNYGYTF.

The chain uses TRBV30 and TRBJ1-1; D ambiguous. Germline CDR1 and CDR2: GTSNPN and SVGIG (reference sequence). Trimming left V 3 bases short and J 2 bases short, with 13 bases between. The CDR3 is 14 amino acids. The CDR3 spells CAWSPPGFNTEAFF. CDR3 DNA sequence: TGTGCCTGGAGCCCCCCGGGATTTAACACTGAAGCTTTCTTT.

The chain is built from TRBV29-1 and TRBJ1-1, with D possibly TRBD1 on 5 matching bases. Germline lookup yields CDR1 SQVTM and CDR2 ANQGSEA. The CDR3 runs 12 residues. The CDR3 spells CRGGQWGTEAFF. The CDR3 DNA reads as TGCAGGGGAGGGCAGTGGGGGACTGAAGCTTTCTTT. The whole variable domain, remainder taken from reference TRBV29-1 and TRBJ1-1, is SAVISQKPSRDICQRGTSLTIQCQVDSQVTMMFWYRQQPGQSLTLIATANQGSEATYESGFVIDKFPISRPNLTFSTLTVSNMSPEDSSIYLCRGGQWGTEAFFGQGTRLTVV.

This CDR3 reads CASSPVGPGTDTQYF. CDR3 DNA: TGCGCCAGCAGCCCAGTGGGGCCCGGCACAGATACGCAGTATTTT. The gene calls are TRBV4-1 and TRBJ2-3; weak D call: TRBD1 (5 bases). The V and J ends lost 4 bases and 1 base respectively, with 12 bases between them. Per the germline V gene, CDR1 is MGHRA and CDR2 is YSYEKL. This CDR3 is built from 15 residues.

The CDR3 bases are TGTGCCAGCAGCCTAGGGACAGGCTATGGCTACACCTTC. This gives the protein CASSLGTGYGYTF. The rearrangement joins TRBV9 to TRBJ1-2; 8 bases align to TRBD1. Germline loops: CDR1 SGDLS, CDR2 YYNGEE. V lost 4 bases to trimming and J lost 4 bases; unmatched junction nucleotides: 3. This CDR3 has 13 amino acids.

The V and J genes are TRBV7-6 and TRBJ1-1; no firm D call. Deletions cut 3 bases from V and 1 base from J, with 6 bases between. Germline-derived CDR1 and CDR2 are SGHVS and FNYEAQ. The CDR3 is 13 amino acids. In DNA, the CDR3 is TGTGCCAGCAGCTTTCTTAAGAACACTGAAGCTTTCTTT. It is translated as CASSFLKNTEAFF.